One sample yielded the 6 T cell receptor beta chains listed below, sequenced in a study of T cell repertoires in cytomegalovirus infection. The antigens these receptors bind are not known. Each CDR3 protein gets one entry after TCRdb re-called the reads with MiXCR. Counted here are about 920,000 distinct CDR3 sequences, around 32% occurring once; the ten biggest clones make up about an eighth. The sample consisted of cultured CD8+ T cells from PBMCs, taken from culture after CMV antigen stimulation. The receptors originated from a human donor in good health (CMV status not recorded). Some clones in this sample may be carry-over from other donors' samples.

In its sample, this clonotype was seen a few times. DNA for the CDR3: TGTGCCAGCAGCCCCAGGACTAGCGGGGGGGCCTACACCGGGGAGCTGTTTTTT. Translation: CASSPRTSGGAYTGELFF. The V call is TRBV7-3, the J call TRBJ2-2; 15 nucleotides match TRBD2. V lost 5 bases and J lost 3; bases outside the gene matches: 7. CDR1 is SGHTA, CDR2 FQGTGA, per germline. CDR3 length: 18 residues.

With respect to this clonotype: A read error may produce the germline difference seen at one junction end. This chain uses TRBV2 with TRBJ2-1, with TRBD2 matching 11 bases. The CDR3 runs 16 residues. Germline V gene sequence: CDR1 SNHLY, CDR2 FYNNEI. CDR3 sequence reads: CASSERGLAAFDDQFF. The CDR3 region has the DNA TGTGCCAGCAGTGAACGGGGACTAGCGGCTTTTGATGATCAGTTCTTC.

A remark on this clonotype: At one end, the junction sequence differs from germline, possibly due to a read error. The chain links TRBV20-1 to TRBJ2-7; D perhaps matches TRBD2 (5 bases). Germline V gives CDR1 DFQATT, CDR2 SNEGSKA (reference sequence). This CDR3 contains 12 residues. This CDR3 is CSARDRAGEWNF. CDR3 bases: TGCAGTGCTAGAGATCGGGCGGGCGAATGGAACTTC.

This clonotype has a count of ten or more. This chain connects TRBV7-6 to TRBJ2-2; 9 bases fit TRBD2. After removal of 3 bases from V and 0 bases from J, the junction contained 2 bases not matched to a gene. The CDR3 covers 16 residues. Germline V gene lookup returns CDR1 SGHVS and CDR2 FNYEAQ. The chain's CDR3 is CASSFLAGTNTGELFF. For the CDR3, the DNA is TGTGCCAGCAGCTTTCTAGCGGGGACGAACACCGGGGAGCTGTTTTTT.

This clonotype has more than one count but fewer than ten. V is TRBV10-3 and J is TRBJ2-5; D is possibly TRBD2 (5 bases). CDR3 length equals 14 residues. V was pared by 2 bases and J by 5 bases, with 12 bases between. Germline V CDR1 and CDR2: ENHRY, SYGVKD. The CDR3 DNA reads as TGTGCCATCAGTGAGCCTGGACTGTCGGAGACCCAGTACTTC. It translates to CAISEPGLSETQYF.

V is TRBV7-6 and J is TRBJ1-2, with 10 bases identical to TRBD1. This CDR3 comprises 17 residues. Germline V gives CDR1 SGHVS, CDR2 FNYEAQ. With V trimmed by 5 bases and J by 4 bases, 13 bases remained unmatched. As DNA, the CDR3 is TGTGCCAGCAGCCGGACAGGGGGACGGGGGCTGCGCTATGGCTACACCTTC. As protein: CASSRTGGRGLRYGYTF. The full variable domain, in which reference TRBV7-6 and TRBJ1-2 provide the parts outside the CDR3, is GAGVSQSPRYKVTKRGQDVALRCDPISGHVSLYWYRQALGQGPEFLTYFNYEAQQDKSGLPNDRFSAERPEGSISTLTIQRTEQRDSAMYRCASSRTGGRGLRYGYTFGSGTRLTVV.